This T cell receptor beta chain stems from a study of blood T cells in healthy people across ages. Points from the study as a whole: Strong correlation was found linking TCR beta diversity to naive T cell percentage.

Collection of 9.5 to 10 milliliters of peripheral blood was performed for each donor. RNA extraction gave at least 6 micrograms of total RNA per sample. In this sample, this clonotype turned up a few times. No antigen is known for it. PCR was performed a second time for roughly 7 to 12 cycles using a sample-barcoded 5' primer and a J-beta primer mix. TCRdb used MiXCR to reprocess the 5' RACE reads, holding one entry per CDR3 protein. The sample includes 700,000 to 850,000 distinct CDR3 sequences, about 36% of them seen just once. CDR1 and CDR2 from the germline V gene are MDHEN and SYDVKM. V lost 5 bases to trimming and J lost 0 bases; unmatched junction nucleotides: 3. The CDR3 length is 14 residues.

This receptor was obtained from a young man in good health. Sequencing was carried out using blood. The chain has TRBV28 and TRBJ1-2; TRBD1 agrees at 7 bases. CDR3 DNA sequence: TGTGCCAGCAGTGGGGACAGAGCTAACTATGGCTACACCTTC. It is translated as CASSGDRANYGYTF.